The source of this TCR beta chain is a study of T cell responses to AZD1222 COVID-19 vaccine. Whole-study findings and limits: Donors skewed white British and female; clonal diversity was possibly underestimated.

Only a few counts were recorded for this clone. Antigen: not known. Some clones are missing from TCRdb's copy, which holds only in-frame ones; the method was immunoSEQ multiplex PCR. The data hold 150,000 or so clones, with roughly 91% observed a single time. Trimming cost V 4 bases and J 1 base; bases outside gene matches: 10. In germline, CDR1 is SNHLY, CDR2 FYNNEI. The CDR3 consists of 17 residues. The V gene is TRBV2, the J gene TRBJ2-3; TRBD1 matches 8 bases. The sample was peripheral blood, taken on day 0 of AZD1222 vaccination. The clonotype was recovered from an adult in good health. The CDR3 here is CASSVLATGVRTDTQYF. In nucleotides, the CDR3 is TGTGCCAGCAGTGTCCTTGCGACAGGGGTCCGCACAGATACGCAGTATTTT.